This TCR beta chain came from a study of shared clonotypes between healthy human individuals. The overall study: Per donor, CD8 memory used one plate, CD8 naive used two, CD4 memory used three and CD4 naive used three. General observations from the study: What naive subsets generally showed was a larger estimated richness than memory subsets showed.

With 3 bases removed from V and 5 bases from J, the gap between germline ends came to 16 bases. CDR1 is SGHRS and CDR2 is YFSETQ in the germline V gene. This CDR3 comprises 15 residues. The table came from immunoSEQ multiplex PCR; TCRdb's copy has only in-frame clones and leaves some out. The table records over 2 million clones, about 90% of them present only once. Of note for this clone: Its antigen is unidentified.

The investigators split CD4+ cells into a CD45RA+ naive subset and a CD45RA-negative memory subset. The sequence was collected from a young man in good health. Some clones in this sample may be carry-over from other donors' samples. The chain carries TRBV5-1 and TRBJ2-3; D remains ambiguous. The sequenced material came from naive CD4+ T cells from PBMCs. The subset here: CD45RA+ positively selected. The CDR3 nucleotides are TGCGCCAGCAGCTCGTCGAGGCTATTGGGAGATACGCAGTATTTT. It codes for CASSSSRLLGDTQYF.